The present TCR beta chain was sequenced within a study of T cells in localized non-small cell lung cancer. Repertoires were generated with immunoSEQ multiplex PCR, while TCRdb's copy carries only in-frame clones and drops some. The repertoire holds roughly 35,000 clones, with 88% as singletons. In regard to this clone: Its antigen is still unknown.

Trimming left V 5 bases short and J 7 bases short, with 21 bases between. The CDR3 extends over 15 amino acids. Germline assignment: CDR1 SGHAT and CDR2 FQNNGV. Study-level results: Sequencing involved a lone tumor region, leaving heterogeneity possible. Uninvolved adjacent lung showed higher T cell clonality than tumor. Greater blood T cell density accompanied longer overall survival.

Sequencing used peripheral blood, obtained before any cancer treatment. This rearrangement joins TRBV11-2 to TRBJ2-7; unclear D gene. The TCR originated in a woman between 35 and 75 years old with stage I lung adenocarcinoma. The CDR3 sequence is CASSHRSQSKGEQYF. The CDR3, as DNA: TGTGCCAGCAGCCATAGATCACAGTCCAAAGGGGAGCAGTACTTC.